This T cell receptor (beta chain) was observed in a study of blood T cell repertoires in COVID-19. On the study more broadly: From the United States, Italy and Spain came samples of acute and convalescent COVID-19. PBMCs, B-cell-depleted T cells, or T cells were the source of the cDNA or gDNA that made up the material.

Per the germline V gene, CDR1 is SNHLY and CDR2 is FYNNEI. The length of the CDR3 is 15 residues. The V and J ends lost 6 bases and 2 bases, in that order; junction bases with no gene match: 9. In the original workflow: Amplifying reference gene primers gave estimates of nucleated cell counts. The protocol was immunoSEQ multiplex PCR, while the TCRdb copy is restricted to in-frame clones and leaves out a portion. D and trimming were read from the DNA, whereas the V and J calls and clone size are those reported in that table. The data contain over 250,000 clones, roughly 86% of them singletons. This clone was counted between two and nine times.

The receptor comes from a man in his forties who had recovered from COVID-19. The chain is built from TRBV2 and TRBJ2-7, with 8 positions matching TRBD2. The specimen was peripheral blood. This CDR3 is CASRLLADTPYEQYF. The CDR3 DNA is TGTGCCAGCAGACTACTAGCGGATACTCCCTACGAGCAGTACTTC.